A selection of T cell receptor beta chains follows, all from one sample in a study of Ad26.COV2.S vaccination and SARS-CoV-2 variants. Method: immunoSEQ multiplex PCR; TCRdb's copy keeps in-frame clones and lacks some. This sample carries some 290,000 clones, around four fifths of them seen once, and the ten largest clones take approximately 2%. The input for sequencing was peripheral blood, taken in a trial of Ad26.COV2.S vaccine versus placebo. The receptor set was obtained from a person aged 18 to 65 who received the Ad26.COV2.S COVID-19 vaccine or a placebo. Both conserved end residues are part of each CDR3. A D gene is named only where the DNA matches it firmly. For some rows the clone size is stated as once, few or many, or as a class when expanded; others skip it.

size,D,V,CDR3
.,.,TRBV11-1,CASSLGSGRGHEQFF
.,TRBD1,TRBV5-1,CASSSVPGQGTNNEQFF
.,TRBD2,TRBV3-1/TRBV3-2,CASSPQLAGAGELFF
.,.,TRBV28,CATRVGGREQETQYF
.,.,TRBV4-1,CASSQDSETGEQYF
.,.,TRBV11-3,CASSLSGNTEAFF
.,.,TRBV21-1,CASTGPSGMCSYNSPLHF
.,.,TRBV7-2,CASSPPRTASQETQYF
few,.,TRBV7-9,CATAIAWDGYTF
.,.,TRBV4-1,CASSQHGTQETQYF
.,TRBD1,TRBV9,CASSERTGASPNIQYF
.,TRBD1,TRBV6-5,CASTPGQGRDNEQFF
.,.,TRBV5-1,CASSTAVELQQYF